The entry below describes one T cell receptor beta chain. The antigen is undetermined. Nominally healthy donors provided the samples, though records likely missed some immune exposures. Germline V gene data show CDR1 as SGHAT and CDR2 as FQNNGV. Germline trimming cut 5 bases from V and 7 bases from J; bases unmatched to any gene: 6. CDR3 length: 14 residues. The PCR was carried out with 60 Vbeta primers and 13 Jbeta primers. Data came from immunoSEQ multiplex PCR; TCRdb stores just in-frame clones and leaves some out. Of about 200,000 clones detected, 80% to 90% appear once; the ten largest clones hold around 0.31%. This sample was taken from a study of cytomegalovirus exposure and HLA in healthy donors. Study-wide results and limits: Across donors, most TCRs were seen rarely, yet some public ones were widespread. In a later analysis, the majority of CMV-associated beta chains seemingly showed HLA restriction.

The chain carries TRBV11-2 and TRBJ2-1; 9 bases fit TRBD2. The source of this sequence is a woman in her twenties or thirties in good health and CMV-seronegative. What was sequenced was PBMCs. CDR3 amino acids: CASSPASGRNEQFF. CDR3 nucleotides: TGTGCCAGCAGCCCTGCCAGCGGGAGGAATGAGCAGTTCTTC.